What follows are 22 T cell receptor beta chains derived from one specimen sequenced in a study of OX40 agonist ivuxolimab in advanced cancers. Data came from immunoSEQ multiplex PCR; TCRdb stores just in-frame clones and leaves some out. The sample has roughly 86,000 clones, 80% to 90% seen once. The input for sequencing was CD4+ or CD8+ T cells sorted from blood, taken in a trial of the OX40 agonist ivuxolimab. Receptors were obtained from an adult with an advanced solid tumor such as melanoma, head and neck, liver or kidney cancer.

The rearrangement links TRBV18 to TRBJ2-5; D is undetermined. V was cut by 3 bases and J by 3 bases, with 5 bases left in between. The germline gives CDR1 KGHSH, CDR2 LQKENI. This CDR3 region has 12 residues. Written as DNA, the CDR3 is TGTGCCAGCTCACCGGGCGAAGAGACCCAGTACTTC. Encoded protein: CASSPGEETQYF.

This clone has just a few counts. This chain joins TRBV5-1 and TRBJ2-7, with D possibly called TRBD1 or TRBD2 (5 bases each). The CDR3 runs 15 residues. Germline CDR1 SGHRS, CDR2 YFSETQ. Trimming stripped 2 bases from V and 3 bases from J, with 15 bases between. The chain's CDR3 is CASSFRGDSLYEQYF. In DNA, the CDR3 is TGCGCCAGCAGCTTTAGGGGAGACTCCCTCTACGAGCAGTACTTC.

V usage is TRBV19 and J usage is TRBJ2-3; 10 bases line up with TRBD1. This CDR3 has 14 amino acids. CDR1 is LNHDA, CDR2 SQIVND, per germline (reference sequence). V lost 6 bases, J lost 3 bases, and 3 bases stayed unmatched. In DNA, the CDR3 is TGTGCCAGTAGCGACAGGGGGCAAACAGATACGCAGTATTTT. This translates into CASSDRGQTDTQYF.

The CDR3 DNA reads TGTGCCAGCAGCCTGGACAGGAGCTCTGGAAACACCATATATTTT. Translating gives CASSLDRSSGNTIYF. This chain uses TRBV5-8 with TRBJ1-3; 7 positions agree with TRBD1. The V gene end was trimmed by 4 bases and the J gene end by 0 bases; junction bases not matched to a gene: 4. Germline V gene lookup returns CDR1 SGHTS and CDR2 YDEGEE. The CDR3 has 15 amino acids.

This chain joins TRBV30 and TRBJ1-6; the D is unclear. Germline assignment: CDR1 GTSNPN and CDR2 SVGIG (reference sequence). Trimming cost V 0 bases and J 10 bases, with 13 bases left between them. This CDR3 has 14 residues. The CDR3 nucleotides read TGTGCCTGGAGTGTCTCGTCCAATAGCTCACCCCTCCACTTT. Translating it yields CAWSVSSNSSPLHF.

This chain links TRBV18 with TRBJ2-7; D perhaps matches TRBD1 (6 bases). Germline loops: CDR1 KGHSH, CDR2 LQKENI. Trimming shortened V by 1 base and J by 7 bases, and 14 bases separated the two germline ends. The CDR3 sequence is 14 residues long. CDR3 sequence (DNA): TGTGCCAGCTCACCACGGCCAGGGGAATGGGAGCAGTACTTC. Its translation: CASSPRPGEWEQYF.

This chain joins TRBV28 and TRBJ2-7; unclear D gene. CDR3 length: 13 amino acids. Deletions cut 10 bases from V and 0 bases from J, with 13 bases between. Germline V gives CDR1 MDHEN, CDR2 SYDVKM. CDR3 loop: CATEVTRSYEQYF. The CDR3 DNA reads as TGTGCCACCGAAGTGACCCGCTCCTACGAGCAGTACTTC.

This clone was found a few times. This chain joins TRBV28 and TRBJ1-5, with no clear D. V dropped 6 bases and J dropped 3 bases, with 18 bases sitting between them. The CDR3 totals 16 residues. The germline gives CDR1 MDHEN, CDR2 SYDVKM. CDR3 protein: CASRTFPGSHNQPQHF. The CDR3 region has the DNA TGTGCCAGCAGGACATTTCCCGGCAGCCACAATCAGCCCCAGCATTTT. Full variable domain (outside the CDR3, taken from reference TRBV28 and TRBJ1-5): DVKVTQSSRYLVKRTGEKVFLECVQDMDHENMFWYRQDPGLGLRLIYFSYDVKMKEKGDIPEGYSVSREKKERFSLILESASTNQTSMYLCASRTFPGSHNQPQHFGDGTRLSIL.

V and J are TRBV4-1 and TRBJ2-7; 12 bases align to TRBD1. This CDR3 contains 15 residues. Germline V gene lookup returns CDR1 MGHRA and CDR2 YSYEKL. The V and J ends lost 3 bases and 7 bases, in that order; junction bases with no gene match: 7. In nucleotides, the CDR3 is TGCGCCAGCAGCCAGCCCGGGACAGGGGGCCGAGAGCAGTACTTC. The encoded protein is CASSQPGTGGREQYF.

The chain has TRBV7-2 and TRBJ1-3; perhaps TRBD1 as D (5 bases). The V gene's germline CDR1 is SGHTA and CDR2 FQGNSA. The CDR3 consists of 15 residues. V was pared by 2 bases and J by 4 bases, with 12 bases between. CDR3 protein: CASSLNVGQGNTIYF. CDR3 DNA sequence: TGTGCCAGCAGCTTAAATGTGGGGCAAGGAAACACCATATATTTT.

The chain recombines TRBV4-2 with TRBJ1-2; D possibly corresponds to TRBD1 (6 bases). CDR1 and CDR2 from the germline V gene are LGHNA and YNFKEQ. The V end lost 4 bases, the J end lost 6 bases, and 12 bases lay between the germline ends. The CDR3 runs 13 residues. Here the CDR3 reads CASSLRGMDGYTF. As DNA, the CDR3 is TGTGCCAGCAGCCTGAGGGGGATGGATGGCTACACCTTC.

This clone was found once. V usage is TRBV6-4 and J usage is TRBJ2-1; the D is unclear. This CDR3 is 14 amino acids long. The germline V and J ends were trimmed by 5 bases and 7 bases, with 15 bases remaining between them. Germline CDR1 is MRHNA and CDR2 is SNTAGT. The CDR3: CASSQTYTWNEQFF. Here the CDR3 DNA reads TGTGCCAGCAGTCAGACTTATACCTGGAATGAGCAGTTCTTC.

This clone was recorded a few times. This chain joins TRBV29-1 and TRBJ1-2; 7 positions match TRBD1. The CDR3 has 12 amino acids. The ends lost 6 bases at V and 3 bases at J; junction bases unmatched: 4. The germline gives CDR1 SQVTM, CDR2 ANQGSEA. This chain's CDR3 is CSVRGTDYGYTF. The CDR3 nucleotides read TGCAGCGTCCGCGGGACAGACTATGGCTACACCTTC.

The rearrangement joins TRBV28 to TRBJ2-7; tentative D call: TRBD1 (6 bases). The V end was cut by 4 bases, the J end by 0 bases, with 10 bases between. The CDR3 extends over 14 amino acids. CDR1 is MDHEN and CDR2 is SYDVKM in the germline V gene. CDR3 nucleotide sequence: TGTGCCAGCAGTTCAGACAGGAGCTCCTACGAGCAGTACTTC. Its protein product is CASSSDRSSYEQYF.

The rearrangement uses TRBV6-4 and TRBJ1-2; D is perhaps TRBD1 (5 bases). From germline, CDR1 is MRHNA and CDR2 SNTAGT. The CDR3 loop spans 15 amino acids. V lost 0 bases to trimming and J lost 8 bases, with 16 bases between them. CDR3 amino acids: CASSDSGALTGGYTF. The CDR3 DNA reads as TGTGCCAGCAGTGACTCTGGGGCTCTGACGGGGGGCTACACCTTC.

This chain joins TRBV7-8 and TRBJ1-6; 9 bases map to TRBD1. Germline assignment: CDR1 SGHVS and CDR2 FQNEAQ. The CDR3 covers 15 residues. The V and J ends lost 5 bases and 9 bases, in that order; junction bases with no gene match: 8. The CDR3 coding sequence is TGTGCCAGCAGCAGAGGACAGGGGCAAGTTTCACCCCTCCACTTT. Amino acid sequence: CASSRGQGQVSPLHF.

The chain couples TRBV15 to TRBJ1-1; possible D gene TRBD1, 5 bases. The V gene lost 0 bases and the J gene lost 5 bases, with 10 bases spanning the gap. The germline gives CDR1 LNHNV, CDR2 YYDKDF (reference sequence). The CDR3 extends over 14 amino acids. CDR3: CATSRDYGGTEAFF. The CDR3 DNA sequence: TGTGCCACCAGCAGAGATTACGGGGGGACTGAAGCTTTCTTT.

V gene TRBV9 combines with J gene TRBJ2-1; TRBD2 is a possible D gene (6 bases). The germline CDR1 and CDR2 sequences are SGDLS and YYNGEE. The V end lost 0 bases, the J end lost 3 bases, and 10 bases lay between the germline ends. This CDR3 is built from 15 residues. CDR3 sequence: CASSVGAGRYNEQFF. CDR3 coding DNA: TGTGCCAGCAGCGTAGGTGCGGGACGCTACAATGAGCAGTTCTTC. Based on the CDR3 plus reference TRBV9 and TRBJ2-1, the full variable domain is DSGVTQTPKHLITATGQRVTLRCSPRSGDLSVYWYQQSLDQGLQFLIQYYNGEERAKGNILERFSAQQFPDLHSELNLSSLELGDSALYFCASSVGAGRYNEQFFGPGTRLTVL.

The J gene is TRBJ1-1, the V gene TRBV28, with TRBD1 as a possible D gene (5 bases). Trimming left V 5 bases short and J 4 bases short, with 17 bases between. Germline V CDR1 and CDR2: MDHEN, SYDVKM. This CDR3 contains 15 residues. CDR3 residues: CASSLIPQGGTEAFF. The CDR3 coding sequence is TGTGCCAGCAGTCTGATCCCTCAGGGCGGCACTGAAGCTTTCTTT.

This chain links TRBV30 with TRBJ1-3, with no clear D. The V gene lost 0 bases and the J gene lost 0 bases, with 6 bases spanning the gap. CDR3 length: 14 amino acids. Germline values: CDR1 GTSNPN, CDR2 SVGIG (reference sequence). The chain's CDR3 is CAWSVSGSGNTIYF. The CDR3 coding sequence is TGTGCCTGGAGTGTATCCGGCTCTGGAAACACCATATATTTT.

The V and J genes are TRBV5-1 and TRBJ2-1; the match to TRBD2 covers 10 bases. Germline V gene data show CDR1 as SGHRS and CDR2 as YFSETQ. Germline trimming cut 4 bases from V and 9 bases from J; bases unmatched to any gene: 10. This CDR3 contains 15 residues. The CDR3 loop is CASSVRLAGDSEQFF. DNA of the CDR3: TGCGCCAGCAGCGTGAGGCTAGCGGGAGATAGTGAGCAGTTCTTC.

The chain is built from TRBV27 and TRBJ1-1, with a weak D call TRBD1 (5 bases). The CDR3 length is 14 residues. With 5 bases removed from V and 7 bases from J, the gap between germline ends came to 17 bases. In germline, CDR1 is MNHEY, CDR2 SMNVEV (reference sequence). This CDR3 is CASSNTGTSHEAFF. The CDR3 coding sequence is TGTGCCAGCAGTAACACCGGGACCTCACATGAAGCTTTCTTT.